The T cell receptor (beta chain) under discussion was sequenced for a study of blood T cell repertoires in COVID-19. Study-level information: T cells, B-cell-depleted T cells, or PBMCs provided the cDNA or gDNA that served as material.

In the authors' workflow: Amplification from reference gene primers served as the basis for estimated nucleated cell counts. The repertoire was sequenced with immunoSEQ multiplex PCR; TCRdb's copy has only in-frame clones and lacks some. The V and J calls and the clone size are those of that table, but D and trimming were determined from the DNA. Of 400,000 or so clones in the sample, approximately 86% were seen once. From germline, CDR1 is SGHNT and CDR2 YYREEE (reference sequence). J lost 5 bases, V lost 4 bases, and 5 bases had no gene match. The CDR3 runs to 16 residues. The clonotype comes from a human donor in a cohort sampled during active COVID-19. This chain connects TRBV5-4 to TRBJ2-5, with 16 bases identical to TRBD2. Source material: peripheral blood. DNA of the CDR3: TGTGCCAGCAGCAAGGGACTAGCGGGGGGGCGGGAGACCCAGTACTTC. Protein: CASSKGLAGGRETQYF.